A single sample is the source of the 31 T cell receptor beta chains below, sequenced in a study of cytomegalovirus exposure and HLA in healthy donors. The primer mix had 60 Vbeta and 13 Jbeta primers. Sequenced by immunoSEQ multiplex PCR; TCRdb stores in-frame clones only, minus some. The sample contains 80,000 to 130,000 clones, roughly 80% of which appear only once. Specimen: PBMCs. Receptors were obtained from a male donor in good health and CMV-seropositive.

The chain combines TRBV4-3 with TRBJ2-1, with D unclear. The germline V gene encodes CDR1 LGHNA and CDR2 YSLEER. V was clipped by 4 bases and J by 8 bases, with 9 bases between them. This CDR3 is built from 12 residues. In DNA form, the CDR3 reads TGCGCCAGCAGCCGGCAATCCCATGAGCAGTTCTTC. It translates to CASSRQSHEQFF.

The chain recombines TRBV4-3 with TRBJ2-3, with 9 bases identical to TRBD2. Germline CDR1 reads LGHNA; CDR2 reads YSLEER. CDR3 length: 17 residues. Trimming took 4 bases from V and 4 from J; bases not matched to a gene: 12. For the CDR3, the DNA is TGCGCCAGCAGCCTAACTCTAGCGGGGCCGTTTGCAGATACGCAGTATTTT. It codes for CASSLTLAGPFADTQYF.

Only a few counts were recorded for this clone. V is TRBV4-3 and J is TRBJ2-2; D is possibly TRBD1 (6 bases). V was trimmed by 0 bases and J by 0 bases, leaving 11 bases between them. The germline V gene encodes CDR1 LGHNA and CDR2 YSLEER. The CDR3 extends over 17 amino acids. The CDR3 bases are TGCGCCAGCAGCCAAGATACCGGGACAACGAACACCGGGGAGCTGTTTTTT. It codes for CASSQDTGTTNTGELFF.

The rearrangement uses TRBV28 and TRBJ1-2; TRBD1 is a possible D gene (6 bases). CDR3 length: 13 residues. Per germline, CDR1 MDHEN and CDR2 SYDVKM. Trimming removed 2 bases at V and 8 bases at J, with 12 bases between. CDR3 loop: CASSLGGAGGYTF. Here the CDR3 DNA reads TGTGCCAGCAGTTTAGGGGGCGCTGGGGGCTACACCTTC.

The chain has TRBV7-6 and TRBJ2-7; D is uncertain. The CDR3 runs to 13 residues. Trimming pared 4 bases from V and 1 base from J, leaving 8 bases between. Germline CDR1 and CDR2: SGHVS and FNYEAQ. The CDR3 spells CASSSSLSYEQYF. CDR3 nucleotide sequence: TGTGCCAGCAGCTCGTCGTTATCCTACGAGCAGTACTTC.

The CDR3 protein is CASSIGVVNTEAFF. As DNA, the CDR3 is TGTGCCAGTAGTATAGGAGTTGTGAACACTGAAGCTTTCTTT. The chain uses TRBV19 and TRBJ1-1; D unresolved. The germline gives CDR1 LNHDA, CDR2 SQIVND (reference sequence). Trimming left V 1 base short and J 0 bases short, with 6 bases between. This CDR3 has 14 amino acids. The variable domain in full, completed from reference TRBV19 and TRBJ1-1, reads DGGITQSPKYLFRKEGQNVTLSCEQNLNHDAMYWYRQDPGQGLRLIYYSQIVNDFQKGDIAEGYSVSREKKESFPLTVTSAQKNPTAFYLCASSIGVVNTEAFFGQGTRLTVV.

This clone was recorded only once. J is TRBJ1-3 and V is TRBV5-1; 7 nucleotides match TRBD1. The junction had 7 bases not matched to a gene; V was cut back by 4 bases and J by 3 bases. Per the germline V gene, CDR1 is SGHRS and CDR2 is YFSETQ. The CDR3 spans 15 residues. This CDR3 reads CASSRQGRNGNTIYF. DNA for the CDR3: TGCGCCAGCAGCAGACAGGGCCGTAATGGAAACACCATATATTTT.

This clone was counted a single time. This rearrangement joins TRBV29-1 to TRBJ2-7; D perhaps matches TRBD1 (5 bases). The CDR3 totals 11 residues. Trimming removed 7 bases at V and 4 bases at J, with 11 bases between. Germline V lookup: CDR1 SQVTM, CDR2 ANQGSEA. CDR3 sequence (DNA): TGCAGCGCAAGGACAAGTTACGAGCAGTACTTC. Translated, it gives CSARTSYEQYF.

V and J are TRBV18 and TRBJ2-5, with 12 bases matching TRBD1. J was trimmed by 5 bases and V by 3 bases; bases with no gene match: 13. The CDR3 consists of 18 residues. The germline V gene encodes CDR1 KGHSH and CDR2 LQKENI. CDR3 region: CASSPTSAGTGGAETQYF. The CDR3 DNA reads TGTGCCAGCTCACCCACGAGCGCCGGGACAGGGGGCGCTGAGACCCAGTACTTC.

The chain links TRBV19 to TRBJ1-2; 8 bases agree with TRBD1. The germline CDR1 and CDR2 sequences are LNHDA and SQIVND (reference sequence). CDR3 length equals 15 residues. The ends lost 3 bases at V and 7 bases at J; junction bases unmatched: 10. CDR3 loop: CASSIPQGAYAGYTF. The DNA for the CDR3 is TGTGCCAGTAGTATTCCGCAGGGGGCGTACGCTGGCTACACCTTC.

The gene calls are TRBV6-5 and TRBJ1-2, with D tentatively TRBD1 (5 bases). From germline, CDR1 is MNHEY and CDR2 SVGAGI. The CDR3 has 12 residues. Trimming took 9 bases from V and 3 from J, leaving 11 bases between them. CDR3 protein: CASGGGDYGYTF. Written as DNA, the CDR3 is TGTGCCAGTGGGGGAGGTGACTATGGCTACACCTTC.

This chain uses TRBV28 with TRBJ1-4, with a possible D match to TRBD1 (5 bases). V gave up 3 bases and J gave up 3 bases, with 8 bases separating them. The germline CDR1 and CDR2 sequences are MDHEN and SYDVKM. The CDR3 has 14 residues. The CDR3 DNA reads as TGTGCCAGCAGTTTTTCAGGGCCTAATGAAAAACTGTTTTTT. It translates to CASSFSGPNEKLFF.

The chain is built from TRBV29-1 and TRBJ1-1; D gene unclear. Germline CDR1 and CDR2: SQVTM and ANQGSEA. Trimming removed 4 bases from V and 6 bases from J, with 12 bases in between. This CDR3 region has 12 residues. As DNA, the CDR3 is TGCAGCGTTGTGAGGGTAAAGGCTGAAGCTTTCTTT. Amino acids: CSVVRVKAEAFF.

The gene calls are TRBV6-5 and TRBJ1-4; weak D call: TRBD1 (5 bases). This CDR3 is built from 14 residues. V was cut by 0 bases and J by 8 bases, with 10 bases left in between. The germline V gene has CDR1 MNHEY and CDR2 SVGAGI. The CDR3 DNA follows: TGTGCCAGCAGTTACTCCCATGGGGCGGAAAAACTGTTTTTT. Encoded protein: CASSYSHGAEKLFF.

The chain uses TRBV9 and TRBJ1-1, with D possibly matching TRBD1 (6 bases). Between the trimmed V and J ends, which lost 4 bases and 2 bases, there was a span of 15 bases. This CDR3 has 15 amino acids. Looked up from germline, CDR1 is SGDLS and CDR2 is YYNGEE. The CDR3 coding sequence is TGTGCCAGCAGCCTCCAGGACAGTACCAACACTGAAGCTTTCTTT. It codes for CASSLQDSTNTEAFF.

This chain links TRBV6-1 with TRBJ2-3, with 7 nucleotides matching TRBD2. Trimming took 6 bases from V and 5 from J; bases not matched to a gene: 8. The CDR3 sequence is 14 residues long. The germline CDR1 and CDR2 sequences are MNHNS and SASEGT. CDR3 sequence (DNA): TGTGCCAGCAGGCTAGCGGAAAGTAAAGATACGCAGTATTTT. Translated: CASRLAESKDTQYF.

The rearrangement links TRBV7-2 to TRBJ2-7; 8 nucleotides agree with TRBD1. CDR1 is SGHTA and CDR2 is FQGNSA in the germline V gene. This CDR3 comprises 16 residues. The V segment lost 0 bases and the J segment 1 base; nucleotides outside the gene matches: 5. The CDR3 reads CASSLAARQGSYEQYF. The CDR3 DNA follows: TGTGCCAGCAGCTTAGCGGCGAGACAGGGGTCCTACGAGCAGTACTTC.

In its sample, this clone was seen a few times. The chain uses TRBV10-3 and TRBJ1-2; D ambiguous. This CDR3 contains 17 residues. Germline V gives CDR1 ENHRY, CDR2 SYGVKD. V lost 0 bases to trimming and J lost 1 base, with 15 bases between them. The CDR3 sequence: CAISESRAVELNYGYTF. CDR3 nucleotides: TGTGCCATCAGTGAGTCGAGGGCTGTAGAACTTAACTATGGCTACACCTTC.

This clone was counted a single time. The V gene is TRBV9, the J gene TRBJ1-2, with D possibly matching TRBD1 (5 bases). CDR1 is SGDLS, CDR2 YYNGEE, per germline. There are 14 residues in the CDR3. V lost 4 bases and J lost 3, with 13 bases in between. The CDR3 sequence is CASSMRDGHYGYTF. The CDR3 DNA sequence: TGTGCCAGCAGCATGCGGGACGGACACTATGGCTACACCTTC.

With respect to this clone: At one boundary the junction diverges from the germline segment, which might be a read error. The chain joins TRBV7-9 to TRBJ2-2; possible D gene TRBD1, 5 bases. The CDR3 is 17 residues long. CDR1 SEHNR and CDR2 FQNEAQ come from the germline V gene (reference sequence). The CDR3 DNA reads TGTTCCAGCAGCCGAAACATAAGACAGAGCAACACCGGGGAGCTGTTTTTT. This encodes CSSSRNIRQSNTGELFF.

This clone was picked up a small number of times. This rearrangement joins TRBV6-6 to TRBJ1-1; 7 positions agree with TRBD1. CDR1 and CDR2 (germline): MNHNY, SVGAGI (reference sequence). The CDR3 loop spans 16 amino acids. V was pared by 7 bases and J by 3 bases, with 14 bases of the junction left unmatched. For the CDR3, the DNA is TGTGCCAGCACCGAACTCCACAGGGGAATGGACACTGAAGCTTTCTTT. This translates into CASTELHRGMDTEAFF.

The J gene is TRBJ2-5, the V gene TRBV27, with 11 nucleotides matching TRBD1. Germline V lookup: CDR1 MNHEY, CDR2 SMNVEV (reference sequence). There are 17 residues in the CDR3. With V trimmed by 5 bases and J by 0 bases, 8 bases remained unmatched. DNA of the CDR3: TGTGCCAGCAGTCCGATAGGGACAGGGGGGGACCAAGAGACCCAGTACTTC. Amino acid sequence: CASSPIGTGGDQETQYF.

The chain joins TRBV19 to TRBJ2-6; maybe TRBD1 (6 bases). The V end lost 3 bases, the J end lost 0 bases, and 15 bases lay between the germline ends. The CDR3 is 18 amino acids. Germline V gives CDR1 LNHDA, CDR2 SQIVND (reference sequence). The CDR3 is CASSISYRVNSGANVLTF. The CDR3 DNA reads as TGTGCCAGTAGTATTAGCTACAGGGTAAACTCTGGGGCCAACGTCCTGACTTTC.

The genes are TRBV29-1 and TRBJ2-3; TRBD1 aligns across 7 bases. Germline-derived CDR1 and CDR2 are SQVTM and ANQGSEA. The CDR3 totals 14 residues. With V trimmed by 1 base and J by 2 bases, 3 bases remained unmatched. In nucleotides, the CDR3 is TGCAGCGTTGAAGGGGACAGCTCCACAGATACGCAGTATTTT. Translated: CSVEGDSSTDTQYF.

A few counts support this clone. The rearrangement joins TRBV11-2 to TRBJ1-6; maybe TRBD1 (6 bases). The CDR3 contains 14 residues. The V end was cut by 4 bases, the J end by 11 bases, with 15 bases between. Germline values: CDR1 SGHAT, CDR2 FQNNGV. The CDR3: CASSYQQGLTPLHF. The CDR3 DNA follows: TGTGCCAGCAGCTATCAACAGGGATTAACACCCCTCCACTTT.

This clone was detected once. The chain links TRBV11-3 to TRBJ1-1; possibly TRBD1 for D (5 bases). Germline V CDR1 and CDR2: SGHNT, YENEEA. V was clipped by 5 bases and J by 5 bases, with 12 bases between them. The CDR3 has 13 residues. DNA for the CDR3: TGTGCCAGCAGCCCCGCGACAGTTACTGAAGCTTTCTTT. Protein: CASSPATVTEAFF. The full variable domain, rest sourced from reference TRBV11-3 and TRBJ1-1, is EAGVVQSPRYKIIEKKQPVAFWCNPISGHNTLYWYLQNLGQGPELLIRYENEEAVDDSQLPKDRFSAERLKGVDSTLKIQPAELGDSAVYLCASSPATVTEAFFGQGTRLTVV.

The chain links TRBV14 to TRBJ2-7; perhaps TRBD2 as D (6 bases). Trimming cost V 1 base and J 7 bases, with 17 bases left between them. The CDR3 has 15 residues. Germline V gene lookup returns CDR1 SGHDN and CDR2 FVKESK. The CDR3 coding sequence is TGTGCCAGCAGCCAAGGAAGAATGAAGGGGAGGGAGCAGTACTTC. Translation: CASSQGRMKGREQYF. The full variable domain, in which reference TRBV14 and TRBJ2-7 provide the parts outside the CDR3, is EAGVTQFPSHSVIEKGQTVTLRCDPISGHDNLYWYRRVMGKEIKFLLHFVKESKQDESGMPNNRFLAERTGGTYSTLKVQPAELEDSGVYFCASSQGRMKGREQYFGPGTRLTVT.

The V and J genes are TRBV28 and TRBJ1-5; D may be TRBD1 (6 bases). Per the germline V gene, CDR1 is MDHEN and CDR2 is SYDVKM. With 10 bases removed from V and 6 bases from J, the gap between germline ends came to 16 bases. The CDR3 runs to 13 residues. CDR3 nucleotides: TGTGCCACCAGGACAGATCCAATTCAGCCCCAGCATTTT. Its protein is CATRTDPIQPQHF.

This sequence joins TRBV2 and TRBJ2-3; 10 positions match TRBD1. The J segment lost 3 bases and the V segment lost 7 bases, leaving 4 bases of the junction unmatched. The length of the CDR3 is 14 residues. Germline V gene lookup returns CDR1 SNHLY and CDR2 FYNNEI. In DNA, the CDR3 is TGTGCCAGCATTTGGACAGGGGGTACAGATACGCAGTATTTT. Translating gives CASIWTGGTDTQYF.

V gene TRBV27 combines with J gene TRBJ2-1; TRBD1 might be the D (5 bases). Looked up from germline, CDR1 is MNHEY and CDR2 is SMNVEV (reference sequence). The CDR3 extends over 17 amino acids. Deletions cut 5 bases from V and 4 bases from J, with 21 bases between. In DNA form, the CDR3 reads TGTGCCAGCAGTCCTCCGTGGGGCGACAGTCAATACAATGAGCAGTTCTTC. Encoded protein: CASSPPWGDSQYNEQFF.

The CDR3 region is CASSGTDRSSYEQYF. Written as DNA, the CDR3 is TGTGCCAGCAGCGGCACGGACAGGTCGAGCTACGAGCAGTACTTC. V and J are TRBV13 and TRBJ2-7, with 7 bases fitting TRBD1. The ends lost 5 bases at V and 3 bases at J; junction bases unmatched: 10. Germline V gene sequence: CDR1 PRHDT, CDR2 FYEKMQ (reference sequence). The CDR3 totals 15 residues.